This T cell receptor beta chain originates from a study of T cell responses to AZD1222 COVID-19 vaccine. Overall study results and limits: Most donors were white British and more were female, and clonal diversity was possibly underestimated. The span of vaccine-associated CD4 TCRs extended across spike, with dominance at 160-218 and 743-854.

The data were produced by immunoSEQ multiplex PCR, yet TCRdb's version contains in-frame clones alone and is incomplete. Altogether approximately 89,000 clones are present, about 86% being singletons, with the ten largest covering roughly 6%. Note on this clone: Its antigen is not identified.

CDR1 and CDR2 (germline): SGHDN, FVKESK. The CDR3 length is 13 residues. Trimming took off 3 bases at V and 5 bases at J, with 9 bases between the two ends. Sample: peripheral blood, taken 28 days after the second AZD1222 dose. The clonotype was recovered from an adult who received the AZD1222 COVID-19 vaccine. V usage is TRBV14 and J usage is TRBJ2-3; D is ambiguous. Here the CDR3 DNA reads TGTGCCAGCAGCCATTATCTGGGAGATACGCAGTATTTT. It translates to CASSHYLGDTQYF.